This paragraph covers one TCR beta chain sequence. In its sample, this clonotype was seen a few times. Its antigen is unknown. No qualities accompany the bases; no much larger clone lies one base away. The sequencing machine was an Illumina NovaSeq 6000. Using 5'RACE with constant-segment primers, TCRalpha and TCRbeta cDNA libraries were constructed, with sample barcodes and unique molecular identifiers added in the process. RNA was extracted from every sample with Trizol reagent. The libraries were amplified in two PCR steps, and the second step added a second sample barcode and Illumina TruSeq adapters. Sequencing of libraries was performed on an Illumina NovaSeq with 2 x 150 bp paired-end reads. Concerning the study's data processing: Reads were demultiplexed and collapsed into UMI-guided consensus sequences with migec v1.2.7. With mixcr v2.1.11, UMI consensuses were aligned to TRA and TRB V and J templates and assembled into clonotypes. Clonotypes were classified as expanded or contracted when called significant by both edgeR and NoisET, with noise models trained on biological replicates. edgeR calls used a false discovery rate-adjusted p below 0.01 and a log2 fold-change threshold of 1. As an exploratory analysis of dynamics, max-normalized trajectories of the 1000 most abundant clonotypes were examined by PCA with hierarchical clustering. Separately sequenced CD4+ and CD8+ repertoires were used to assign a CD4 or CD8 phenotype to each responding clone. The raw public data were reprocessed by TCRdb itself: fastp quality trimming at Q25, MiXCR clonotype calling, in-frame beta chains only. Rows are unified per CDR3 protein, each entry keeping the most common DNA and genes. The V and J calls were not made by the authors but by TCRdb's processing. Across this sample there are around 450,000 distinct CDR3 sequences, with roughly 26% seen only once. 7% to 9.5% of the sample is held by the ten biggest clonotypes.

Ficoll-Paque density gradient centrifugation was the method used to isolate PBMCs. This entry belongs to a study of T-cell memory formation after mild COVID-19 (dated by TCRdb to the early 2020s). Describing the broader study: TCR sequence clusters from the two donors were largely donor specific. The cohort comprised two young, previously healthy adult volunteers, one female and one male. T-cell clones expanding and contracting after mild COVID-19 in a couple of donors were tracked by longitudinal TCRalpha and TCRbeta repertoire sequencing. Results the study describes overall, beyond this receptor: Contracting CD4+ clones appeared mostly in the CM and EM memory subsets, whereas CD8+ clones were enriched in EMRA. Clones contracting from day 15 to 85 had balanced CD4/CD8 phenotypes, while a second wave expanding from day 15 to 37 was biased towards CD4+. The detection of some responding clones in pre-infection memory suggests that pre-existing cross-reactive memory T cells joined the SARS-CoV-2 response. Only a couple of mild cases were covered in the study, and larger cohorts including severe cases with pre-infection samples were considered necessary. SARS-CoV-2 specificity of the second-wave clones peaking on day 37 was not confirmed.

Inclusive of the bounding cysteine and phenylalanine, the CDR3 is 16 residues long. Only the CDR3 DNA stays, 48 bases, in frame from base 1. Trimming takes 4 bases off V and 3 bases off J; junction bases not matched to a gene: 7. The germline V gene specifies SGDLS as CDR1 and YYNGEE as CDR2. The clonotype was recovered from an adult woman who had mild COVID-19 (a few samples of this study predate the infection). The sample titles of this study are shuffled in the database, so cell type and time point are left out; the donor was told from shared clones. The chain is made from TRBV9 and TRBJ1-5; TRBD1 matches 10 bases in the middle. Sequencing input: PBMCs or a T cell subset sorted from them (not recorded which). The sequenced DNA is TGTGCCAGCAGCCCCTCCGGGACAGGGGACAATCAGCCCCAGCATTTT. The encoded protein is CASSPSGTGDNQPQHF.